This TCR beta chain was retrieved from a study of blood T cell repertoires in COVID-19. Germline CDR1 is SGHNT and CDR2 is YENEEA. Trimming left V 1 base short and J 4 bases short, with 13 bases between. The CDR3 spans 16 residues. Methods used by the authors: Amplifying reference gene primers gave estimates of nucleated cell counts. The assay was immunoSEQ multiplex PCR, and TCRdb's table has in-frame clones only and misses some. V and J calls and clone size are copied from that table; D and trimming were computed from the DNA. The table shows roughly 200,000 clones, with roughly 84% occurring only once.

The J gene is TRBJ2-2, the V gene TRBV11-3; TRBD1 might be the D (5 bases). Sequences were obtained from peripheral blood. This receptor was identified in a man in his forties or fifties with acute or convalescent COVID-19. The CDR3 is CASSLGGSSATGELFF. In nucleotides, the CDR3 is TGTGCCAGCAGCTTAGGGGGCTCTTCGGCCACCGGGGAGCTGTTTTTT. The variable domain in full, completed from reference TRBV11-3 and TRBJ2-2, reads EAGVVQSPRYKIIEKKQPVAFWCNPISGHNTLYWYLQNLGQGPELLIRYENEEAVDDSQLPKDRFSAERLKGVDSTLKIQPAELGDSAVYLCASSLGGSSATGELFFGEGSRLTVL.